This passage covers 10 T cell receptor beta chains from one sample sequenced in a study of T cells in localized non-small cell lung cancer. Generated by immunoSEQ multiplex PCR, the TCRdb table keeps only in-frame clones and is missing some. Of around 31,000 clones listed, approximately 94% are singletons. The sequences come from peripheral blood, collected before any cancer treatment. Receptors originate from a woman aged 35 to 70 with stage I lung adenocarcinoma.

V and J are TRBV15 and TRBJ2-4; TRBD2 aligns across 8 bases. Germline V CDR1 and CDR2: LNHNV, YYDKDF (reference sequence). The length of the CDR3 is 17 residues. With 0 bases clipped from V and 4 bases from J, the junction kept 8 bases outside the gene matches. Here the CDR3 DNA reads TGTGCCACCAGCAGAGATGCGGGGGGCCCTCGAAAAAACATTCAGTACTTC. This codes for CATSRDAGGPRKNIQYF.

This clone came up a few times. This sequence joins TRBV10-3 and TRBJ2-2, with a weak D call TRBD1 (6 bases). The V and J ends lost 8 bases and 5 bases respectively, with 18 bases between them. Germline V CDR1 and CDR2: ENHRY, SYGVKD. The CDR3 sequence is 15 residues long. CDR3 in amino acids: CAIPSGQAVTGELFF. CDR3 nucleotide sequence: TGTGCCATCCCCTCGGGACAAGCCGTAACCGGGGAGCTGTTTTTT.

The chain is built from TRBV4-3 and TRBJ2-7, with TRBD1 as a possible D gene (6 bases). V was shortened by 4 bases and J by 0 bases, with 10 bases between the two germline ends. This CDR3 has 14 residues. Germline-derived CDR1 and CDR2 are LGHNA and YSLEER. CDR3 sequence reads: CASSPGTPSYEQYF. CDR3 nucleotides: TGCGCCAGCAGCCCCGGGACACCCTCCTACGAGCAGTACTTC.

The V and J genes are TRBV28 and TRBJ1-2; D is perhaps TRBD1 (5 bases). The CDR3 spans 14 residues. The V gene lost 3 bases and the J gene lost 7 bases, with 15 bases spanning the gap. Germline V gene lookup returns CDR1 MDHEN and CDR2 SYDVKM. CDR3 in DNA: TGTGCCAGCAGTTTGGGGACCCGCGGGGGTGGCTACACCTTC. This gives the protein CASSLGTRGGGYTF.

The chain couples TRBV4-2 to TRBJ2-3; D not resolved. Looked up from germline, CDR1 is LGHNA and CDR2 is YNFKEQ. V lost 0 bases to trimming and J lost 4 bases, with 5 bases between them. The CDR3 length is 13 residues. The CDR3 nucleotides read TGTGCCAGCAGCCAAGACAGTTCAGATACGCAGTATTTT. Protein sequence: CASSQDSSDTQYF.

The rearrangement uses TRBV29-1 and TRBJ2-3; tentatively, D is TRBD1 or TRBD2 (5 bases each). The germline CDR1 and CDR2 sequences are SQVTM and ANQGSEA. The CDR3 loop spans 14 amino acids. V was shortened by 7 bases and J by 2 bases, with 16 bases between the two germline ends. The CDR3 DNA reads as TGCAGCGGGGGCCCCAGCGGCTTCACAGATACGCAGTATTTT. It is translated as CSGGPSGFTDTQYF.

The rearrangement links TRBV2 to TRBJ1-3, with D possibly matching TRBD1 (5 bases). Trimming stripped 2 bases from V and 0 bases from J, with 8 bases between. The CDR3 contains 15 residues. Looked up from germline, CDR1 is SNHLY and CDR2 is FYNNEI. The CDR3 DNA is TGTGCCAGCAGTGAACGACAGAACTCTGGAAACACCATATATTTT. Its translation: CASSERQNSGNTIYF.

This chain links TRBV28 with TRBJ2-1, with 11 bases fitting TRBD2. Losses at the gene ends were 8 bases for V and 8 bases for J; bases not matched to a gene: 14. Germline V gene data show CDR1 as MDHEN and CDR2 as SYDVKM. This CDR3 is built from 16 residues. This CDR3 is CASYSSGGPLFDEQFF. The CDR3 DNA reads TGTGCCAGCTATTCTAGCGGGGGGCCCTTATTCGATGAGCAGTTCTTC. Looking up the rest from reference TRBV28 and TRBJ2-1 gives the full variable domain: DVKVTQSSRYLVKRTGEKVFLECVQDMDHENMFWYRQDPGLGLRLIYFSYDVKMKEKGDIPEGYSVSREKKERFSLILESASTNQTSMYLCASYSSGGPLFDEQFFGPGTRLTVL.

This clone was found a few times. The gene calls are TRBV6-6 and TRBJ2-2; weak D call: TRBD2 (6 bases). Germline lookup yields CDR1 MNHNY and CDR2 SVGAGI (reference sequence). The CDR3 length is 16 residues. Trimming pared 8 bases from V and 6 bases from J, leaving 22 bases between. CDR3 amino acids: CASLIEGGKGSGELFF. CDR3 sequence (DNA): TGTGCCAGCCTCATTGAAGGCGGGAAAGGGTCCGGGGAGCTGTTTTTT.

The V call is TRBV19, the J call TRBJ1-5, with TRBD1 matching 7 bases. This CDR3 contains 15 residues. The V and J ends lost 7 bases and 1 base, in that order; junction bases with no gene match: 7. Germline V CDR1 and CDR2: LNHDA, SQIVND (reference sequence). In nucleotides, the CDR3 is TGTGCCAGTACCGAGGACAGGTTGAGCAATCAGCCCCAGCATTTT. It encodes CASTEDRLSNQPQHF.